The 32 T cell receptor beta chains listed next were all sequenced from one sample in a study of T-cell reconstitution after alpha-beta-depleted transplantation in children. For TCRbeta, the library was prepared with unique molecular identifiers. Each CDR3 protein is one row after TCRdb ran MiXCR on the PCR reads. The sample shows around 250,000 distinct CDR3 sequences, almost 10% of them seen only once. The source was PBMCs from the stem cell graft donor, collected from the stem cell graft. Every receptor here comes from a human donor who donated a stem cell graft to a child with SCID.

This chain uses TRBV6-5 with TRBJ1-6, with D possibly TRBD1 on 6 matching bases. V lost 2 bases and J 5 bases, leaving 7 bases between the germline ends. Germline CDR1 is MNHEY and CDR2 is SVGAGI. This CDR3 spans 14 amino acids. The CDR3 DNA reads TGTGCCAGCAGTTACCAGGGGAATAATTCACCCCTCCACTTT. Translation: CASSYQGNNSPLHF.

This clonotype was picked up a small number of times. The CDR3 protein is CASSEYKKTSTDTQYF. In nucleotides, the CDR3 is TGTGCCAGCAGTGAATATAAGAAAACTAGCACAGATACGCAGTATTTT. The J gene is TRBJ2-3, the V gene TRBV25-1; D not certain. The V end lost 0 bases, the J end lost 0 bases, and 10 bases lay between the germline ends. Germline V gene lookup returns CDR1 MGHDK and CDR2 SYGVNS. CDR3 size: 16 residues. Filled out from reference TRBV25-1 and TRBJ2-3, the complete variable domain reads EADIYQTPRYLVIGTGKKITLECSQTMGHDKMYWYQQDPGMELHLIHYSYGVNSTEKGDLSSESTVSRIRTEHFPLTLESARPSHTSQYLCASSEYKKTSTDTQYFGPGTRLTVL.

V is TRBV5-6 and J is TRBJ2-5, with a possible D match to TRBD1 (5 bases). Per the germline V gene, CDR1 is SGHDT and CDR2 is YYEEEE. Trimming left V 3 bases short and J 3 bases short, with 18 bases between. This CDR3 region has 16 residues. The CDR3 DNA reads as TGTGCCAGCAGCTCACCCCTAAGGGGAAGGGAAGAGACCCAGTACTTC. Translated: CASSSPLRGREETQYF.

This clonotype was observed a handful of times. The chain is built from TRBV28 and TRBJ2-7; D is unclear. CDR1 is MDHEN and CDR2 is SYDVKM in the germline V gene. The CDR3 has 13 residues. V dropped 4 bases and J dropped 1 base, with 8 bases sitting between them. Written as DNA, the CDR3 is TGTGCCAGCAGTTACCTAGTTTCCTACGAGCAGTACTTC. As protein: CASSYLVSYEQYF.

This rearrangement joins TRBV5-5 to TRBJ2-1; a weak D match, TRBD2 (6 bases). The ends were cut back, 1 base at V and 5 bases at J, with 16 bases in the middle. The CDR3 consists of 16 residues. Per the germline V gene, CDR1 is SGHKS and CDR2 is YYEKEE (reference sequence). The CDR3 DNA is TGTGCCAGCAGCTTGTGGATCGGGGGTTCGAACAATGAGCAGTTCTTC. Translating gives CASSLWIGGSNNEQFF.

The V call is TRBV7-8, the J call TRBJ2-1, with TRBD2 matching 9 bases. V trimming: 5 bases; J trimming: 0 bases; junction bases outside the gene matches: 2. The CDR3 is 15 amino acids. Germline V lookup: CDR1 SGHVS, CDR2 FQNEAQ. This CDR3 is CASSISGSSYNEQFF. CDR3 bases: TGTGCCAGCAGCATTAGCGGGAGCTCCTACAATGAGCAGTTCTTC.

This clonotype was detected many times. The J gene is TRBJ2-7, the V gene TRBV20-1; 7 bases are a match to TRBD2. This CDR3 region has 12 residues. The junction had 4 bases not matched to a gene; V was cut back by 2 bases and J by 6 bases. Germline V gene data show CDR1 as DFQATT and CDR2 as SNEGSKA (reference sequence). CDR3 residues: CSARLAAGEQYF. The CDR3 nucleotides read TGCAGTGCTAGACTAGCGGCGGGCGAGCAGTACTTC.

In its sample, this clonotype was seen a few times. The chain is built from TRBV10-3 and TRBJ2-7, with 9 bases lining up with TRBD1. This CDR3 is 15 amino acids long. The J segment lost 4 bases and the V segment lost 8 bases, leaving 12 bases of the junction unmatched. From germline, CDR1 is ENHRY and CDR2 SYGVKD. Here the CDR3 reads CAIDSLDRGRYEQYF. DNA of the CDR3: TGTGCCATCGACTCTCTGGACAGGGGAAGATACGAGCAGTACTTC.

This clonotype has more than one count but fewer than ten. The chain is built from TRBV27 and TRBJ2-7; D is uncertain. With 5 bases removed from V and 5 bases from J, the gap between germline ends came to 10 bases. The V gene's germline CDR1 is MNHEY and CDR2 SMNVEV (reference sequence). The CDR3 contains 12 residues. This CDR3 is CASSPPGDEQYF. The CDR3, as DNA: TGTGCCAGCAGTCCTCCGGGCGACGAGCAGTACTTC.

This clonotype showed up just a few times. The V call is TRBV12-3 or TRBV12-4, the J call TRBJ2-6, with D perhaps TRBD2 (5 bases). V shed 8 bases and J shed 1 base, with 6 bases lying between them. CDR3 length equals 13 residues. The CDR3: CASLASGANVLTF. Written as DNA, the CDR3 is TGTGCCAGCCTAGCTTCTGGGGCCAACGTCCTGACTTTC.

Details on this clonotype: One end of the junction is discordant with germline, which a read error may explain. The chain couples TRBV29-1 to TRBJ2-3; 13 bases map to TRBD2. The CDR3 totals 15 residues. In germline, CDR1 is SQVTM, CDR2 ANQGSEA. CDR3 coding DNA: TGCAGCGCTGAAACCGGGACTAGCGGGGTAGATACGCAGTATTTT. Its protein product is CSAETGTSGVDTQYF.

This chain connects TRBV7-9 to TRBJ1-5; 8 bases match TRBD1. The CDR3 runs to 15 residues. CDR1 and CDR2 (germline): SEHNR, FQNEAQ (reference sequence). Trimming cost V 5 bases and J 6 bases; bases outside gene matches: 9. DNA of the CDR3: TGTGCCAGCAGCCCCGAACAGGGGGTATCTCAGCCCCAGCATTTT. Translating gives CASSPEQGVSQPQHF.

The V gene is TRBV5-1, the J gene TRBJ2-3; D is unresolved. CDR1 and CDR2 from the germline V gene are SGHRS and YFSETQ. The V end was cut by 1 base, the J end by 4 bases, with 16 bases between. There are 16 residues in the CDR3. The CDR3 here is CASSLSPIQAADTQYF. In nucleotides, the CDR3 is TGCGCCAGCAGCTTGAGCCCCATTCAGGCAGCAGATACGCAGTATTTT.

J is TRBJ1-5 and V is TRBV5-1, with D possibly matching TRBD1 (5 bases). The CDR3 extends over 15 amino acids. The V and J ends lost 4 bases and 5 bases respectively, with 16 bases between them. In germline, CDR1 is SGHRS, CDR2 YFSETQ. The DNA of the CDR3 is TGCGCCAGCAGCAATGCCGGGACTCCAGATCAGCCCCAGCATTTT. As protein: CASSNAGTPDQPQHF.

This rearrangement joins TRBV5-1 to TRBJ2-5; maybe TRBD2 (5 bases). V lost 4 bases and J 2 bases, leaving 9 bases between the germline ends. CDR1 SGHRS and CDR2 YFSETQ come from the germline V gene. This CDR3 has 13 amino acids. CDR3 bases: TGCGCCAGCAGCGGTAGCGAACAAGAGACCCAGTACTTC. Translation: CASSGSEQETQYF. Based on the CDR3 plus reference TRBV5-1 and TRBJ2-5, the full variable domain is KAGVTQTPRYLIKTRGQQVTLSCSPISGHRSVSWYQQTPGQGLQFLFEYFSETQRNKGNFPGRFSGRQFSNSRSEMNVSTLELGDSALYLCASSGSEQETQYFGPGTRLLVL.

The rearrangement links TRBV7-9 to TRBJ1-4; no clear D gene. The CDR3 loop spans 13 amino acids. Germline assignment: CDR1 SEHNR and CDR2 FQNEAQ (reference sequence). The germline V and J ends were trimmed by 7 bases and 8 bases, with 14 bases remaining between them. The DNA of the CDR3 is TGTGCCAGCAACGAGGAGGGTCTAGAAAAACTGTTTTTT. Translating it yields CASNEEGLEKLFF.

Ten or more counts support this clonotype. The chain employs TRBV12-3 or TRBV12-4 and TRBJ2-4; 12 bases fit TRBD2. CDR3 length: 15 amino acids. The ends lost 6 bases at V and 12 bases at J; junction bases unmatched: 12. CDR3 sequence: CASRGPGTSGFSQYF. CDR3 coding DNA: TGTGCCAGCAGGGGCCCCGGGACTAGCGGGTTTTCTCAGTACTTC.

This clonotype was counted a few times. The chain couples TRBV18 to TRBJ2-7; D gene unclear. The germline CDR1 and CDR2 sequences are KGHSH and LQKENI. The V and J ends lost 2 bases and 0 bases respectively, with 5 bases between them. The CDR3 runs to 13 residues. CDR3 sequence: CASSPRSSYEQYF. The CDR3 nucleotides are TGTGCCAGCTCACCAAGGAGCTCCTACGAGCAGTACTTC.

This clonotype was observed a few times. The rearrangement links TRBV2 to TRBJ1-4; unclear D gene. Germline V gene sequence: CDR1 SNHLY, CDR2 FYNNEI. V lost 6 bases and J 3 bases, leaving 11 bases between the germline ends. The CDR3 contains 14 residues. This chain's CDR3 is CASSQMAANEKLFF. The CDR3 nucleotides are TGTGCCAGCAGCCAGATGGCGGCTAATGAAAAACTGTTTTTT. Combining the CDR3 with reference TRBV2 and TRBJ1-4 gives the whole variable domain EPEVTQTPSHQVTQMGQEVILRCVPISNHLYFYWYRQILGQKVEFLVSFYNNEISEKSEIFDDQFSVERPDGSNFTLKIRSTKLEDSAMYFCASSQMAANEKLFFGSGTQLSVL.

The chain links TRBV7-9 to TRBJ1-1, with D tentatively TRBD1 (6 bases). V shed 7 bases and J shed 5 bases, with 11 bases lying between them. The CDR3 sequence is 12 residues long. Germline V gene lookup returns CDR1 SEHNR and CDR2 FQNEAQ (reference sequence). CDR3 DNA sequence: TGTGCCAGCAAGAGGGGGGAAACTGAAGCTTTCTTT. Translation: CASKRGETEAFF.

This clonotype occurred a few times. The V gene is TRBV12-3 or TRBV12-4, the J gene TRBJ2-1, with 11 bases fitting TRBD2. The CDR3 has 21 residues. J was trimmed by 0 bases and V by 0 bases; bases with no gene match: 13. DNA of the CDR3: TGTGCCAGCAGTTTAGCGCTTGGGCTAGCGGGGGGCCCGAGCTCCTACAATGAGCAGTTCTTC. Translation gives CASSLALGLAGGPSSYNEQFF.

The V gene is TRBV25-1, the J gene TRBJ2-7, with a weak D call TRBD1 (6 bases). CDR3 size: 14 residues. Germline lookup yields CDR1 MGHDK and CDR2 SYGVNS. Trimming removed 8 bases from V and 4 bases from J, with 18 bases in between. In DNA form, the CDR3 reads TGTGCCAGCGCGGTAGAGGGACATCCTTACGAGCAGTACTTC. As protein: CASAVEGHPYEQYF.

The gene calls are TRBV20-1 and TRBJ2-1, with TRBD2 matching over 7 bases. The CDR3 consists of 15 residues. Germline CDR1 reads DFQATT; CDR2 reads SNEGSKA (reference sequence). V was pared by 1 base and J by 3 bases, with 6 bases of the junction left unmatched. CDR3: CSARVGGIVYNEQFF. The CDR3, as DNA: TGCAGTGCTAGAGTGGGGGGGATAGTCTACAATGAGCAGTTCTTC.

This chain joins TRBV2 and TRBJ1-2, with unresolved D. CDR3 length: 12 residues. V was cut by 7 bases and J by 2 bases, with 8 bases left in between. Germline CDR1 and CDR2: SNHLY and FYNNEI. CDR3 in amino acids: CASTRQNYGYTF. The CDR3 DNA reads TGTGCCAGCACTAGACAAAACTATGGCTACACCTTC.

The chain recombines TRBV3-1 with TRBJ1-3; D uncertain. V was cut by 0 bases and J by 5 bases, with 5 bases left in between. This CDR3 is 13 amino acids long. Germline values: CDR1 LGHDT, CDR2 YNNKEL (reference sequence). DNA of the CDR3: TGTGCCAGCAGCCAAGACAGAAGAAACACCATATATTTT. Residues: CASSQDRRNTIYF. Full variable domain (remainder filled in from reference TRBV3-1 and TRBJ1-3): DTAVSQTPKYLVTQMGNDKSIKCEQNLGHDTMYWYKQDSKKFLKIMFSYNNKELIINETVPNRFSPKSPDKAHLNLHINSLELGDSAVYFCASSQDRRNTIYFGEGSWLTVV.

There are a few counts of this clonotype. The chain links TRBV20-1 to TRBJ2-1, with D uncertain. Germline CDR1 and CDR2: DFQATT and SNEGSKA (reference sequence). This CDR3 comprises 15 residues. The V and J ends lost 6 bases and 0 bases respectively, with 15 bases between them. For the CDR3, the DNA is TGCAGTGCAACAACAACGCCCAGCTCCTACAATGAGCAGTTCTTC. The encoded protein is CSATTTPSSYNEQFF.

This clonotype came up a few times. This rearrangement joins TRBV7-7 to TRBJ2-5, with D perhaps TRBD1 (6 bases). V lost 4 bases and J 5 bases, leaving 11 bases between the germline ends. The CDR3 totals 13 residues. The germline V gene encodes CDR1 SSHAT and CDR2 FNYEAQ (reference sequence). The CDR3 bases are TGTGCCAGCAGCTACAGGGTTGGCGAGACCCAGTACTTC. This sequence encodes CASSYRVGETQYF.

This clonotype was counted a few times. V gene TRBV20-1 combines with J gene TRBJ2-7, with 9 bases fitting TRBD1. Trimming took 2 bases from V and 6 from J; bases not matched to a gene: 5. The germline gives CDR1 DFQATT, CDR2 SNEGSKA (reference sequence). CDR3 length: 13 amino acids. The CDR3 sequence: CSARPAGQGEQYF. CDR3 nucleotide sequence: TGCAGTGCTAGACCCGCGGGACAGGGCGAGCAGTACTTC.

This clonotype has more than one count but fewer than ten. The chain couples TRBV3-1 to TRBJ2-5, with D uncertain. Germline V gene lookup returns CDR1 LGHDT and CDR2 YNNKEL (reference sequence). This CDR3 has 13 residues. With 1 base removed from V and 1 base from J, the gap between germline ends came to 4 bases. For the CDR3, the DNA is TGTGCCAGCAGCCAAGGAGGCCAAGAGACCCAGTACTTC. It encodes CASSQGGQETQYF.

The rearrangement joins TRBV7-9 to TRBJ2-3; D unresolved. V gave up 1 base and J gave up 6 bases, with 8 bases separating them. Germline V gene data show CDR1 as SEHNR and CDR2 as FQNEAQ (reference sequence). The CDR3 is 13 residues long. CDR3 amino acids: CASSLVVKDTQYF. CDR3 coding DNA: TGTGCCAGCAGCTTAGTGGTCAAGGATACGCAGTATTTT. The complete variable domain, with remaining parts taken from reference TRBV7-9 and TRBJ2-3, reads DTGVSQNPRHKITKRGQNVTFRCDPISEHNRLYWYRQTLGQGPEFLTYFQNEAQLEKSRLLSDRFSAERPKGSFSTLEIQRTEQGDSAMYLCASSLVVKDTQYFGPGTRLTVL.

The chain uses TRBV9 and TRBJ1-6; D is uncertain. Looked up from germline, CDR1 is SGDLS and CDR2 is YYNGEE. This CDR3 region has 14 residues. Trimming left V 2 bases short and J 0 bases short, with 3 bases between. CDR3 sequence reads: CASSVSSYNSPLHF. The CDR3 DNA reads TGTGCCAGCAGCGTCAGCTCCTATAATTCACCCCTCCACTTT. The entire variable domain, with the rest obtained from reference TRBV9 and TRBJ1-6, is as follows: DSGVTQTPKHLITATGQRVTLRCSPRSGDLSVYWYQQSLDQGLQFLIQYYNGEERAKGNILERFSAQQFPDLHSELNLSSLELGDSALYFCASSVSSYNSPLHFGNGTRLTVT.

In its sample, this clonotype was seen many times. DNA of the CDR3: TGCGCCAGCAGCTTGGTCGGCTTCGGGGCCAACGTCCTGACTTTC. This encodes CASSLVGFGANVLTF. The chain combines TRBV5-1 with TRBJ2-6; D gene unclear. V lost 0 bases, J lost 4 bases, and 8 bases lay in between. Germline values: CDR1 SGHRS, CDR2 YFSETQ. The CDR3 spans 15 residues.